The TCR beta chain described here comes from a study of patients and donors after allogeneic stem cell transplantation. The CDR3 runs 14 residues. The V and J ends lost 3 bases and 6 bases respectively, with 14 bases between them. TCRdb called the RT-PCR reads again in MiXCR, with one record for every CDR3 protein. This table has about 150,000 distinct CDR3 sequences, approximately 37% appearing once. This clonotype was obtained from a human donor who was either an allogeneic HSCT recipient or a stem cell or donor lymphocyte infusion donor (not recorded which). It is not recorded whose cells these are; they may come from a transplant donor. V gene TRBV12-3 or TRBV12-4 combines with J gene TRBJ1-1, with a tentative D call TRBD1 (6 bases). Sequencing input: blood, either unsorted or a sorted T cell fraction (not recorded which). The DNA for the CDR3 is TGTGCCAGCAGTTTCCAGGGGATTAAATCTGAAGCTTTCTTT. Its translation is CASSFQGIKSEAFF.